This T cell receptor (beta chain) was sequenced for a study of blood T cell repertoires in COVID-19. CDR3 length: 14 amino acids. V lost 3 bases and J 1 base, leaving 9 bases between the germline ends. The germline CDR1 and CDR2 sequences are SGHTA and FQGTGA. The repertoire was sequenced with immunoSEQ multiplex PCR; TCRdb's copy has only in-frame clones and lacks some. The top ten clones hold roughly 15% of a sample with fewer than 110,000 clones, over 85% of them seen once. The sample comprised peripheral blood. The receptor was derived from a woman older than 75 in a cohort sampled during active COVID-19. V is TRBV7-3 and J is TRBJ1-1, with TRBD1 as a possible D gene (6 bases). The CDR3 is CASSLQGQNTEAFF. The CDR3 DNA is TGTGCCAGCAGCTTGCAGGGGCAGAACACTGAAGCTTTCTTT.